These 7 T cell receptor beta chains share one sample of origin, sequenced in a study of T-cell memory formation after mild COVID-19. TCRdb redid the calling of the 5' RACE reads with MiXCR, one entry per CDR3 protein. The sample shows a few hundred thousand distinct CDR3 sequences, roughly an eighth of them seen only once. Sequencing was done on a sample of PBMCs or a T cell subset sorted from them (not recorded which). Every receptor here comes from a man between 18 and 35 years old who had mild COVID-19 (a few samples of this study predate the infection). Cell type and time point are not known.

CDR3 in amino acids: CSVSTGETEAFF. CDR3 DNA: TGCAGCGTTTCCACAGGGGAGACTGAAGCTTTCTTT. The chain has TRBV29-1 and TRBJ1-1; 7 bases map to TRBD1. CDR3 length: 12 amino acids. Trimming cost V 5 bases and J 5 bases; bases outside gene matches: 5. CDR1 and CDR2 (germline): SQVTM, ANQGSEA.

This clonotype came up a few times. The chain couples TRBV20-1 to TRBJ2-7, with 10 bases that match TRBD2. J lost 0 bases, V lost 2 bases, and 1 base had no gene match. The CDR3 runs to 14 residues. The germline V gene has CDR1 DFQATT and CDR2 SNEGSKA (reference sequence). The CDR3 reads CSARSGGASYEQYF. CDR3 nucleotide sequence: TGCAGTGCTAGAAGCGGGGGGGCCTCCTACGAGCAGTACTTC.

The rearrangement uses TRBV7-2 and TRBJ2-1, with D maybe TRBD2 (6 bases). V was pared by 6 bases and J by 3 bases, with 12 bases between. Germline V gene data show CDR1 as SGHTA and CDR2 as FQGNSA. The CDR3 is 14 residues long. CDR3 sequence: CASRPRDLYNEQFF. In DNA form, the CDR3 reads TGTGCCAGCAGGCCGCGGGATCTCTACAATGAGCAGTTCTTC. The complete variable domain, with remaining parts taken from reference TRBV7-2 and TRBJ2-1, reads GAGVSQSPSNKVTEKGKDVELRCDPISGHTALYWYRQSLGQGLEFLIYFQGNSAPDKSGLPSDRFSAERTGGSVSTLTIQRTQQEDSAVYLCASRPRDLYNEQFFGPGTRLTVL.

This chain uses TRBV5-1 with TRBJ1-4; D is possibly TRBD1 (5 bases). V was trimmed by 0 bases and J by 0 bases, leaving 9 bases between them. Germline loops: CDR1 SGHRS, CDR2 YFSETQ. The CDR3 sequence is 16 residues long. DNA of the CDR3: TGCGCCAGCAGCTTGGGACAGCTTGCAACTAATGAAAAACTGTTTTTT. Protein sequence: CASSLGQLATNEKLFF.

CDR3 sequence: CASSQGASPTGELFF. The CDR3, as DNA: TGTGCCAGCAGCCAAGGGGCTAGCCCCACCGGGGAGCTGTTTTTT. The chain has TRBV4-2 and TRBJ2-2; D perhaps matches TRBD2 (5 bases). The ends were cut back, 1 base at V and 4 bases at J, with 10 bases in the middle. This CDR3 comprises 15 residues. The germline V gene encodes CDR1 LGHNA and CDR2 YNFKEQ.

This clonotype appeared a few times. The chain carries TRBV5-1 and TRBJ2-3, with D tentatively TRBD1 (6 bases). In germline, CDR1 is SGHRS, CDR2 YFSETQ. The germline V and J ends were trimmed by 0 bases and 3 bases, with 14 bases remaining between them. This CDR3 contains 16 residues. CDR3 loop: CASSLVVRQETDTQYF. The CDR3 nucleotides read TGCGCCAGCAGCTTGGTGGTCCGACAGGAGACAGATACGCAGTATTTT.

This clonotype was seen only a few times. The chain joins TRBV21-1 to TRBJ1-1. TRBV21-1 is given as a pseudogene. The CDR3 is 13 amino acids. The CDR3 coding sequence is TGTGCCAGCAGCAAAGGCTGGGAACCTGAAGCTTTCTTT. Protein: CASSKGWEPEAFF.